Below, one T cell receptor beta chain is given with its context. These data belong to a study of cytomegalovirus exposure and HLA in healthy donors. The PCR used 60 Vbeta and 13 Jbeta primers. Measured with immunoSEQ multiplex PCR; TCRdb has only the in-frame clones, and not every one. Its clone listing holds 30,000 to 35,000 clones. This sequence originates from a woman between 35 and 50 years old in good health and CMV-seropositive. Material for sequencing was PBMCs.

CDR3 bases: TGTGCCAGCAGTCGGGCGGCGGGCGAGCAGTACTTC. Residues: CASSRAAGEQYF. This rearrangement joins TRBV6-5 to TRBJ2-7; tentative D call: TRBD2 (5 bases). Trimming shortened V by 5 bases and J by 6 bases, and 11 bases separated the two germline ends. CDR1 MNHEY and CDR2 SVGAGI come from the germline V gene. The CDR3 totals 12 residues.